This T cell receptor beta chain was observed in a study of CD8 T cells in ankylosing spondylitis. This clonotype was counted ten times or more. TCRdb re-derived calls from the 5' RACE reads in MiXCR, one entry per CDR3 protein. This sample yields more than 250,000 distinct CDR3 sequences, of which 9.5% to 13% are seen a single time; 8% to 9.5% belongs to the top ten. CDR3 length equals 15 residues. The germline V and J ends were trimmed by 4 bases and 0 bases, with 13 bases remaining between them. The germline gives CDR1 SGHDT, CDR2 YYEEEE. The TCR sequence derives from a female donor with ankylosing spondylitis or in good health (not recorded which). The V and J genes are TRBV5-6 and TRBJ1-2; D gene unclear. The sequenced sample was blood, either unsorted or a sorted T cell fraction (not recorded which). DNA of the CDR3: TGTGCCAGCAGCCCCCCAGGATACTCTAACTATGGCTACACCTTC. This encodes CASSPPGYSNYGYTF.